The 18 T cell receptor beta chains presented below share a single source sample, sequenced in a study of blood T cell repertoires in COVID-19. The method was immunoSEQ multiplex PCR; TCRdb's version includes in-frame clones alone and lacks a portion of them. The data hold approximately 75,000 clones, with roughly 85% observed a single time. The sequencing input was peripheral blood. Receptors originate from a woman older than 75 with acute or convalescent COVID-19.

A single count supports this clone. This chain joins TRBV15 and TRBJ2-2; D may be TRBD1 (7 bases). V was trimmed by 4 bases and J by 5 bases, leaving 8 bases between them. Germline CDR1 reads LNHNV; CDR2 reads YYDKDF (reference sequence). The CDR3 consists of 13 residues. This chain's CDR3 is CATSTGGTGELFF. The CDR3, as DNA: TGTGCCACCAGCACAGGGGGGACCGGGGAGCTGTTTTTT.

The CDR3 nucleotides read TGTGCCAGCAGCACCACCCGAGGAGAAAAACTGTTTTTT. Translating gives CASSTTRGEKLFF. The chain recombines TRBV7-2 with TRBJ1-4; D is uncertain. Germline loops: CDR1 SGHTA, CDR2 FQGNSA. The ends were cut back, 5 bases at V and 8 bases at J, with 12 bases in the middle. This CDR3 spans 13 amino acids.

The chain is built from TRBV7-6 and TRBJ2-3, with 7 nucleotides matching TRBD2. The V and J ends lost 1 base and 2 bases, in that order; junction bases with no gene match: 3. This CDR3 has 15 residues. CDR1 is SGHVS, CDR2 FNYEAQ, per germline. CDR3 sequence reads: CASSLGGGYTDTQYF. CDR3 in DNA: TGTGCCAGCAGCTTAGGGGGGGGTTACACAGATACGCAGTATTTT.

J is TRBJ2-4 and V is TRBV10-2; D gene ambiguous. V was clipped by 1 base and J by 0 bases, with 10 bases between them. This CDR3 has 16 residues. The V gene's germline CDR1 is WSHSY and CDR2 SAAADI. CDR3: CASSEFEILAKNIQYF. The CDR3, as DNA: TGCGCCAGCAGTGAGTTCGAGATCCTAGCCAAAAACATTCAGTACTTC.

About this clone itself: Sequence at one end of the junction differs from germline and may be a read error. The rearrangement links TRBV9 to TRBJ2-1; 10 bases line up with TRBD2. This CDR3 is 15 amino acids long. Per the germline V gene, CDR1 is SGDLS and CDR2 is YYNGEE. CDR3 coding DNA: TGTGCTAGCAGCAGGCTAAGCGGGGGGGTCAATGAGCAGTTCTTC. Translated: CASSRLSGGVNEQFF.

The V and J genes are TRBV7-9 and TRBJ1-1; 10 bases agree with TRBD1. The CDR3 is 14 amino acids. Looked up from germline, CDR1 is SEHNR and CDR2 is FQNEAQ (reference sequence). Losses at the gene ends were 5 bases for V and 11 bases for J; bases not matched to a gene: 11. CDR3 sequence: CASSSDRGRIGAFF. CDR3 bases: TGTGCCAGCAGCAGCGACAGGGGGCGGATTGGGGCTTTCTTT.

The chain employs TRBV30 and TRBJ1-2; a possible D gene is TRBD1 (6 bases). CDR1 GTSNPN and CDR2 SVGIG come from the germline V gene (reference sequence). The CDR3 contains 14 residues. Trimming removed 4 bases from V and 8 bases from J, with 20 bases in between. The CDR3 is CAWNLGAYSEGYTF. CDR3 nucleotide sequence: TGTGCCTGGAACCTGGGGGCCTACTCCGAAGGCTACACCTTC.

The rearrangement joins TRBV19 to TRBJ1-4; D may be TRBD1 (6 bases). Deletions cut 5 bases from V and 8 bases from J, with 12 bases between. The CDR3 is 13 residues long. Germline lookup yields CDR1 LNHDA and CDR2 SQIVND (reference sequence). For the CDR3, the DNA is TGTGCCAGTAGTTACAGGGAGGGCGAAAAACTGTTTTTT. This sequence encodes CASSYREGEKLFF. Combining the CDR3 with reference TRBV19 and TRBJ1-4 gives the whole variable domain DGGITQSPKYLFRKEGQNVTLSCEQNLNHDAMYWYRQDPGQGLRLIYYSQIVNDFQKGDIAEGYSVSREKKESFPLTVTSAQKNPTAFYLCASSYREGEKLFFGSGTQLSVL.

This chain connects TRBV19 to TRBJ1-2; 9 positions match TRBD1. The J segment lost 2 bases and the V segment lost 5 bases, leaving 6 bases of the junction unmatched. In germline, CDR1 is LNHDA, CDR2 SQIVND (reference sequence). The CDR3 sequence is 15 residues long. The DNA of the CDR3 is TGTGCCAGTAGTTTGGACAGGGGTGGAAACTATGGCTACACCTTC. It yields the protein CASSLDRGGNYGYTF.

The rearrangement links TRBV30 to TRBJ1-6; 7 nucleotides line up with TRBD1. Germline assignment: CDR1 GTSNPN and CDR2 SVGIG (reference sequence). The CDR3 runs to 15 residues. V was clipped by 0 bases and J by 9 bases; unmatched bases: 8. The CDR3 loop is CAWSVPDRRSSPLHF. CDR3 in DNA: TGTGCCTGGAGTGTACCGGACAGGAGATCTTCACCCCTCCACTTT. Supplemented by reference TRBV30 and TRBJ1-6, the full variable domain reads SQTIHQWPATLVQPVGSPLSLECTVEGTSNPNLYWYRQAAGRGLQLLFYSVGIGQISSEVPQNLSASRPQDRQFILSSKKLLLSDSGFYLCAWSVPDRRSSPLHFGNGTRLTVT.

This clone showed up just once. The rearrangement joins TRBV6-6 to TRBJ1-1; TRBD1 matches at 11 bases. CDR3 length: 16 amino acids. CDR1 is MNHNY and CDR2 is SVGAGI in the germline V gene (reference sequence). Trimming cost V 6 bases and J 4 bases; bases outside gene matches: 10. The CDR3 coding sequence is TGTGCCAGCAGCTCCATCGGACAGGGGGCGACCACTGAAGCTTTCTTT. Amino acid sequence: CASSSIGQGATTEAFF.

This chain links TRBV11-3 with TRBJ2-1; D might be TRBD2 (7 bases). Germline V CDR1 and CDR2: SGHNT, YENEEA. Trimming shortened V by 8 bases and J by 7 bases, and 21 bases separated the two germline ends. There are 15 residues in the CDR3. The CDR3 coding sequence is TGTGCCAGCCAATCGGGGGGCGGGAGTAGGAATGAGCAGTTCTTC. Its protein product is CASQSGGGSRNEQFF.

The chain has TRBV2 and TRBJ2-3; 7 bases match TRBD1. The V and J ends lost 6 bases and 2 bases, in that order; junction bases with no gene match: 11. Germline loops: CDR1 SNHLY, CDR2 FYNNEI. The CDR3 consists of 16 residues. The CDR3 bases are TGTGCCAGCAGGAAGGGGGACAGCCCTTCCACAGATACGCAGTATTTT. Amino acid sequence: CASRKGDSPSTDTQYF.

V usage is TRBV28 and J usage is TRBJ1-6; D ambiguous. The V and J ends lost 3 bases and 0 bases respectively, with 9 bases between them. Germline V gene sequence: CDR1 MDHEN, CDR2 SYDVKM. There are 16 residues in the CDR3. CDR3 coding DNA: TGTGCCAGCAGTTTTGACACGAGCTCCTATAATTCACCCCTCCACTTT. Residues: CASSFDTSSYNSPLHF.

The chain is built from TRBV18 and TRBJ1-1; tentative D call: TRBD1 (5 bases). Germline-derived CDR1 and CDR2 are KGHSH and LQKENI. Trimming pared 8 bases from V and 2 bases from J, leaving 12 bases between. The CDR3 has 13 amino acids. The CDR3 loop reads CASRQGANTEAFF. The CDR3 coding sequence is TGTGCCAGCCGGCAGGGTGCTAACACTGAAGCTTTCTTT.

The chain joins TRBV6-1 to TRBJ2-2; D uncertain. The length of the CDR3 is 12 residues. V lost 3 bases, J lost 7 bases, and 6 bases lay in between. The germline V gene encodes CDR1 MNHNS and CDR2 SASEGT. CDR3 amino acids: CASSEGHGELFF. The CDR3 nucleotides are TGTGCCAGCAGTGAGGGCCACGGGGAGCTGTTTTTT.

The rearrangement links TRBV4-1 to TRBJ2-1, with TRBD2 matching over 11 bases. Germline CDR1 reads MGHRA; CDR2 reads YSYEKL. V trimming: 4 bases; J trimming: 9 bases; junction bases outside the gene matches: 14. CDR3 length: 17 amino acids. Here the CDR3 reads CASSPTRTSGYLGEQFF. CDR3 nucleotides: TGCGCCAGCAGCCCCACCCGGACTAGCGGGTACCTAGGTGAGCAGTTCTTC.

This clone was recorded a few times. V usage is TRBV18 and J usage is TRBJ2-1; a weak D match, TRBD1 (5 bases). Germline assignment: CDR1 KGHSH and CDR2 LQKENI. V shed 4 bases and J shed 9 bases, with 10 bases lying between them. The CDR3 length is 12 residues. The CDR3 loop reads CASSRTNGEQFF. The CDR3 DNA sequence: TGTGCCAGCTCACGGACAAACGGTGAGCAGTTCTTC.